This TCR beta chain was identified in a study of molecular identifiers for immune sequencing clone quantification. Each CDR3 protein is one row after TCRdb ran MiXCR on the PCR reads. The sample yields about 630,000 distinct CDR3 sequences, roughly 25% seen once. This clonotype was counted a few times. V was clipped by 5 bases and J by 6 bases, with 8 bases between them. CDR3 length: 12 residues. CDR1 and CDR2 (germline): PRHDT, FYEKMQ (reference sequence). The TCR originated in a human donor in good health. Some libraries in this study had Jurkat cell RNA spiked in. The sample consisted of naive CD8+ T cells from blood, with Jurkat cell RNA spiked in. Subset noted: FACS-sorted CD8+CD4-CCR7+CD45RA+ naive T cells. This chain links TRBV13 with TRBJ2-4; possibly TRBD1 or TRBD2 for D (6 bases each). The CDR3 DNA sequence: TGTGCCAGCAGCGAGGGGGGAAACATTCAGTACTTC. Residues: CASSEGGNIQYF.